A single sample gave rise to the 2 T cell receptor beta chains below, sequenced in a study of glioma-infiltrating T cells. Using RNA template, CDR3s of TCR alpha and beta were amplified with iRepertoire arm-PCR. TCRdb reprocessed the multiplex PCR reads with MiXCR, giving one entry per CDR3 protein. The sample has under 150,000 distinct CDR3 sequences, around a quarter seen once. The sample was glioma tissue, nonneoplastic brain tissue, or PBMCs (not recorded which). The receptors were sampled from a human donor with low-grade glioma or glioblastoma, undergoing nonglioma brain surgery, or in good health (not recorded which).

This clonotype was picked up a small number of times. The chain has TRBV7-2 and TRBJ2-1; D is perhaps TRBD1 (6 bases). This CDR3 region has 13 residues. The V gene's germline CDR1 is SGHTA and CDR2 FQGNSA. V lost 5 bases and J 4 bases, leaving 9 bases between the germline ends. The CDR3 nucleotides read TGTGCCAGCAGCCCACAGGGATACAATGAGCAGTTCTTC. Its protein is CASSPQGYNEQFF.

This clonotype has a handful of counts. CDR3 sequence: CASSLVGTGIYNEQFF. The CDR3, as DNA: TGTGCCAGCAGCTTAGTGGGGACAGGGATATACAATGAGCAGTTCTTC. The genes are TRBV7-2 and TRBJ2-1; 9 positions agree with TRBD1. CDR1 SGHTA and CDR2 FQGNSA come from the germline V gene. Germline trimming cut 1 base from V and 4 bases from J; bases unmatched to any gene: 5. The CDR3 contains 16 residues.